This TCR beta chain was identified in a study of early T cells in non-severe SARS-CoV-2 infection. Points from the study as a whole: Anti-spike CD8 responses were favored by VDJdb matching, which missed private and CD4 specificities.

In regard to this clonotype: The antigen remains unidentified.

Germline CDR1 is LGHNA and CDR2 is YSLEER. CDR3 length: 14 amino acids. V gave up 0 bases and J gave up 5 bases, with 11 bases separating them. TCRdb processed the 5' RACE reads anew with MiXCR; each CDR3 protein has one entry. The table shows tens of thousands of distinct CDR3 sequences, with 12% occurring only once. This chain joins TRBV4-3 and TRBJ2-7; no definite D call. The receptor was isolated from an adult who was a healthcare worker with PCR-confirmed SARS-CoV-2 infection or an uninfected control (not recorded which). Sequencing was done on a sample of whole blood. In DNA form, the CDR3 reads TGCGCCAGCAGCCAAGACAAGGGCACCAACGAGCAGTACTTC. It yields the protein CASSQDKGTNEQYF.